The clone carrying this T cell receptor beta chain has only one observation. V lost 4 bases and J lost 6; bases outside the gene matches: 6. The CDR3 totals 14 residues. Germline lookup yields CDR1 SGHNT and CDR2 YYREEE (reference sequence). In the source study's methods: The authors estimated nucleated cell counts from reference gene primer amplification. Sequencing used immunoSEQ multiplex PCR; TCRdb keeps in-frame clones, though not all of them. The V and J calls and clone size were taken over from that table, and D and trimming were inferred from the DNA. This table has some 49,000 clones, approximately 80% appearing once. The data originate from a study of blood T cell repertoires in COVID-19. On the study more broadly: Sites in the United States, Italy and Spain provided acute and convalescent COVID-19 samples. PBMCs, B-cell-depleted T cells, or T cells were the source of the cDNA or gDNA that made up the material.

Specimen: peripheral blood. This clonotype was sampled from a woman aged 55-69 years with acute or convalescent COVID-19. The chain links TRBV5-4 to TRBJ1-1; TRBD1 agrees at 10 bases. The CDR3 sequence: CASSPDRGAAEAFF. In nucleotides, the CDR3 is TGTGCCAGCAGCCCGGACAGGGGGGCCGCTGAAGCTTTCTTT.